This T cell receptor (beta chain) was recorded in a study of blood T cell repertoires in COVID-19. TCRdb's table, derived via immunoSEQ multiplex PCR, lists solely in-frame clones and lacks some. Of over 150,000 clones listed, roughly four fifths are singletons. The receptor comes from an older woman with acute or convalescent COVID-19. The source material was peripheral blood.

CDR3 amino acids: CASSEGRTGARGYTF. The CDR3 DNA is TGCGCCAGCAGTGAAGGGAGGACAGGGGCGAGAGGCTACACCTTC. The chain uses TRBV4-1 and TRBJ1-2; 9 positions agree with TRBD1. The CDR3 is 15 amino acids. The trim removed 6 bases at V and 8 bases at J, leaving 13 bases unmatched. Per the germline V gene, CDR1 is MGHRA and CDR2 is YSYEKL.